These T cell receptor beta chains were read from a single sample in a study of shared T cell receptors in the human thymus. Clones were sequenced by immunoSEQ multiplex PCR, and TCRdb holds only the in-frame ones, with some missing. The repertoire consists of about 540,000 clones, with about four fifths occurring once and the leading ten covering around 0.013%. In addition, the sample was reused for a study of human thymus T cells.

Sequencing input: thymocytes. These receptors all come from a boy under two years old with a congenital heart defect. The CDR3 runs from the conserved cysteine through the conserved F or W. The D gene is left open where the match is weak. Only part of the rows carry a size: once, few, many, or a class if the clone is expanded.

size: -
D: TRBD2
V: TRBV7-7
J: TRBJ2-7
CDR3: CASSPGLAGGNEQYF
DNA: TGTGCTAGCAGCCCGGGACTAGCGGGAGGGAACGAGCAGTACTTC

size: -
D: TRBD1
V: TRBV18
J: TRBJ2-7
CDR3: CASSPVGTGAYEQYF
DNA: TGTGCCAGCTCACCGGTCGGGACAGGGGCCTACGAGCAGTACTTC

size: -
D: -
V: TRBV6-5
J: TRBJ1-6
CDR3: CASSYLVYGSPLHF
DNA: TGTGCCAGCAGTTACTTGGTTTACGGTTCACCCCTCCACTTT

size: -
D: TRBD2
V: TRBV27
J: TRBJ2-1
CDR3: CASAPYPSGGLRNEQFF
DNA: TGTGCCAGCGCGCCTTACCCCTCGGGAGGGCTACGCAATGAGCAGTTCTTC

size: -
D: TRBD1
V: TRBV2
J: TRBJ1-1
CDR3: CASSSRQGERVGTEAFF
DNA: TGTGCCAGCAGTTCCCGACAGGGTGAAAGGGTAGGAACTGAAGCTTTCTTT

size: once
D: TRBD2
V: TRBV7-8
J: TRBJ2-7
CDR3: CASSLGDEREGHYEQYF
DNA: TGTGCCAGCAGCTTAGGAGATGAGCGGGAGGGCCACTACGAGCAGTACTTC

size: -
D: -
V: TRBV27
J: TRBJ2-7
CDR3: CASSPRRVGLGPSYEQYF
DNA: TGTGCCAGCAGCCCCCGCAGGGTTGGGCTAGGACCCTCCTACGAGCAGTACTTC

size: -
D: TRBD1
V: TRBV7-8
J: TRBJ2-7
CDR3: CASSFGFQGAGEQYF
DNA: TGTGCCAGCAGCTTTGGTTTCCAGGGGGCTGGCGAGCAGTACTTC

size: -
D: TRBD1
V: TRBV7-2
J: TRBJ2-5
CDR3: CASSPIQLQGVETQYF
DNA: TGTGCCAGCAGCCCAATTCAGTTACAGGGGGTCGAGACCCAGTACTTC

size: -
D: TRBD1
V: TRBV18
J: TRBJ1-2
CDR3: CASRTGQGYTNYGYTF
DNA: TGTGCCAGCCGGACGGGACAGGGCTATACTAACTATGGCTACACCTTC

size: -
D: -
V: TRBV25-1
J: TRBJ2-4
CDR3: CASSSFGGRLAKNIQYF
DNA: TGTGCCAGCAGTTCTTTTGGGGGCAGACTAGCCAAAAACATTCAGTACTTC

size: -
D: -
V: TRBV6-1
J: TRBJ2-7
CDR3: CASTSFGTPYEQYF
DNA: TGTGCCAGCACTAGTTTCGGGACTCCCTACGAGCAGTACTTC

size: -
D: -
V: TRBV18
J: TRBJ1-3
CDR3: CASSPEGVRNTIYF
DNA: TGTGCCAGCTCACCGGAGGGCGTAAGAAACACCATATATTTT

size: -
D: -
V: TRBV27
J: TRBJ1-1
CDR3: CASSLLGSRSDTEAFF
DNA: TGTGCCAGCAGTTTGTTGGGCAGTAGGTCAGACACTGAAGCTTTCTTT

size: once
D: TRBD1
V: TRBV13
J: TRBJ1-4
CDR3: CASSLRGRGEKLFF
DNA: TGTGCCAGCAGCTTAAGGGGGCGGGGTGAAAAACTGTTTTTT

size: -
D: -
V: TRBV23-1
J: TRBJ2-1
CDR3: CASSPTSGPLSSYNEQFF
DNA: TGCGCCAGCAGTCCCACGAGCGGGCCCTTGAGCTCCTACAATGAGCAGTTCTTC

size: few
D: TRBD1
V: TRBV29-1
J: TRBJ1-4
CDR3: CSVGDRRNEKLFF
DNA: TGCAGCGTTGGGGACAGGCGTAATGAAAAACTGTTTTTT

size: -
D: TRBD2
V: TRBV5-1
J: TRBJ2-7
CDR3: CASSPGGLAGALHYEQYF
DNA: TGCGCCAGCAGCCCGGGGGGACTAGCGGGAGCACTACACTACGAGCAGTACTTC

size: -
D: -
V: TRBV7-9
J: TRBJ2-7
CDR3: CASSSTANYEQYF
DNA: TGTGCCAGCAGCTCAACTGCGAATTACGAGCAGTACTTC

size: -
D: TRBD2
V: TRBV14
J: TRBJ2-5
CDR3: CASSQRAGGGTQYF
DNA: TGTGCCAGCAGCCAACGAGCGGGAGGTGGGACCCAGTACTTC

size: -
D: -
V: TRBV5-6
J: TRBJ2-1
CDR3: CASSAGRRDTEQFF
DNA: TGTGCCAGCAGCGCCGGGCGCCGGGACACCGAGCAGTTCTTC

size: -
D: -
V: TRBV2
J: TRBJ1-2
CDR3: CASRQGPNYGYTF
DNA: TGTGCCAGCAGGCAGGGGCCGAACTATGGCTACACCTTC

size: -
D: -
V: TRBV15
J: TRBJ2-7
CDR3: CATSRELTGPYEQYF
DNA: TGTGCCACCAGCAGAGAATTGACAGGCCCCTACGAGCAGTACTTC

size: -
D: TRBD1
V: TRBV28
J: TRBJ2-7
CDR3: CASSSRQGSYEQYF
DNA: TGTGCCAGCAGTTCCCGACAGGGCTCCTACGAGCAGTACTTC

size: once
D: TRBD2
V: TRBV27
J: TRBJ2-7
CDR3: CASPLLNGTTLYEQYF
DNA: TGTGCCAGCCCCCTCCTGAACGGGACTACCCTCTACGAGCAGTACTTC

size: -
D: -
V: TRBV6-1
J: TRBJ1-2
CDR3: CASSETRDGYTF
DNA: TGTGCCAGCAGTGAAACCAGGGATGGCTACACCTTC

size: -
D: -
V: TRBV28
J: TRBJ2-7
CDR3: CASSLLSLARYEQYF
DNA: TGTGCCAGCAGTTTATTGAGTCTAGCGCGCTACGAGCAGTACTTC

size: -
D: TRBD1
V: TRBV5-1
J: TRBJ1-5
CDR3: CASSLEGTGDNQPQHF
DNA: TGCGCCAGCAGCTTGGAGGGGACAGGGGACAATCAGCCCCAGCATTTT

size: -
D: TRBD1
V: TRBV28
J: TRBJ1-2
CDR3: CASSLRGQLANYGYTF
DNA: TGTGCCAGCAGTTTGAGGGGACAGCTAGCTAACTATGGCTACACCTTC

size: -
D: -
V: TRBV6-1
J: TRBJ2-7
CDR3: CASSGYRPYEQYF
DNA: TGTGCCAGCAGTGGGTACAGACCCTACGAGCAGTACTTC

size: -
D: TRBD2
V: TRBV4-3
J: TRBJ2-3
CDR3: CASSPSFRGRSTDTQYF
DNA: TGCGCCAGCAGCCCCAGTTTTCGCGGGAGGTCCACAGATACGCAGTATTTT

size: -
D: TRBD2
V: TRBV5-1
J: TRBJ2-3
CDR3: CASSPLAGGRGDTQYF
DNA: TGCGCCAGCAGCCCCCTTGCGGGAGGCCGTGGAGATACGCAGTATTTT

size: few
D: TRBD1
V: TRBV28
J: TRBJ2-2
CDR3: CASSLGQGGTGELFF
DNA: TGTGCCAGCAGTTTGGGACAGGGGGGGACCGGGGAGCTGTTTTTT

size: -
D: TRBD1
V: TRBV28
J: TRBJ2-7
CDR3: CASSQGDRGYEQYF
DNA: TGTGCCAGCAGTCAGGGGGACAGGGGCTACGAGCAGTACTTC

size: -
D: -
V: TRBV30
J: TRBJ2-7
CDR3: CAWRADPHSYEQYF
DNA: TGTGCCTGGAGGGCGGATCCCCACTCCTACGAGCAGTACTTC

size: -
D: TRBD2
V: TRBV4-3
J: TRBJ2-7
CDR3: CASSQDEWRSGGFHEQYF
DNA: TGCGCCAGCAGCCAAGATGAGTGGCGAAGCGGGGGGTTCCACGAGCAGTACTTC

size: -
D: -
V: TRBV11-2
J: TRBJ2-6
CDR3: CASSLGARYSGANVLTF
DNA: TGTGCCAGCAGCTTAGGGGCTCGGTACTCTGGGGCCAACGTCCTGACTTTC

size: -
D: -
V: TRBV9
J: TRBJ1-1
CDR3: CASMNDSDTEAFF
DNA: TGTGCCAGCATGAACGATTCGGACACTGAAGCTTTCTTT

size: -
D: TRBD1
V: TRBV10-3
J: TRBJ2-1
CDR3: CAITRDRVGNEQFF
DNA: TGTGCCATCACCCGGGACAGGGTGGGCAATGAGCAGTTCTTC

size: few
D: TRBD2
V: TRBV2
J: TRBJ2-1
CDR3: CASSDGGVVNEQFF
DNA: TGTGCCAGCAGTGACGGGGGGGTAGTGAATGAGCAGTTCTTC

size: -
D: -
V: TRBV5-8
J: TRBJ1-2
CDR3: CASSFREGSYGYTF
DNA: TGTGCCAGCAGCTTCAGGGAGGGGAGCTATGGCTACACCTTC

size: -
D: TRBD1
V: TRBV28
J: TRBJ1-5
CDR3: CASRRQGQPNQPQHF
DNA: TGTGCCAGCAGAAGACAGGGACAGCCAAATCAGCCCCAGCATTTT

size: -
D: -
V: TRBV19
J: TRBJ2-2
CDR3: CASKKGKRNTGELFF
DNA: TGTGCCAGTAAAAAGGGGAAGAGGAACACCGGGGAGCTGTTTTTT

size: once
D: TRBD2
V: TRBV5-3
J: TRBJ2-7
CDR3: CARSPGLAAYEQYF
DNA: TGTGCCAGAAGCCCTGGACTAGCGGCCTACGAGCAGTACTTC

size: -
D: -
V: TRBV30
J: TRBJ1-1
CDR3: CAWSVPGKGLIEGTEAFF
DNA: TGTGCCTGGAGTGTGCCAGGAAAGGGATTGATCGAGGGCACTGAAGCTTTCTTT

size: -
D: TRBD1
V: TRBV11-3
J: TRBJ2-7
CDR3: CASSPGQAYEQYF
DNA: TGTGCCAGCAGCCCCGGACAGGCCTACGAGCAGTACTTC

size: -
D: -
V: TRBV27
J: TRBJ1-4
CDR3: CASSLQSGTTNEKLFF
DNA: TGTGCCAGCAGTTTACAGTCCGGGACTACTAATGAAAAACTGTTTTTT

size: -
D: -
V: TRBV14
J: TRBJ1-2
CDR3: CASSPGQPLYGYTF
DNA: TGTGCCAGCAGCCCCGGACAGCCGCTCTATGGCTACACCTTC

size: -
D: TRBD2
V: TRBV29-1
J: TRBJ2-1
CDR3: CSVVRGLAGEFYNEQFF
DNA: TGCAGCGTTGTGAGAGGACTAGCGGGAGAGTTTTACAATGAGCAGTTCTTC

size: -
D: -
V: TRBV4-2
J: TRBJ2-1
CDR3: CASSQVSRRWSSYNEQFF
DNA: TGTGCCAGCAGCCAAGTGTCCCGGCGTTGGAGCTCCTACAATGAGCAGTTCTTC

size: -
D: TRBD1
V: TRBV25-1
J: TRBJ1-1
CDR3: CASSEVGQGREDTEAFF
DNA: TGTGCCAGCAGTGAAGTAGGACAGGGCCGGGAGGACACTGAAGCTTTCTTT

size: -
D: TRBD1
V: TRBV27
J: TRBJ1-5
CDR3: CASSLWGDRGNNQPQHF
DNA: TGTGCCAGCAGTCTCTGGGGAGACAGGGGAAACAATCAGCCCCAGCATTTT

size: -
D: -
V: TRBV18
J: TRBJ1-2
CDR3: CASSPPYRTANYGYTF
DNA: TGTGCCAGCTCACCACCGTACCGGACAGCAAACTATGGCTACACCTTC

size: -
D: TRBD2
V: TRBV7-2
J: TRBJ2-5
CDR3: CASSLTSGRTGQYF
DNA: TGTGCCAGCAGCCTGACTAGCGGGAGGACGGGCCAGTACTTC

size: -
D: -
V: TRBV27
J: TRBJ2-6
CDR3: CASSFGDPGTAGANVLTF
DNA: TGTGCCAGCAGTTTTGGAGACCCAGGGACTGCCGGGGCCAACGTCCTGACTTTC

size: once
D: -
V: TRBV14
J: TRBJ1-2
CDR3: CASSQGGLPNYGYTF
DNA: TGTGCCAGCAGCCAAGGAGGACTACCTAACTATGGCTACACCTTC

size: -
D: TRBD2
V: TRBV6-4
J: TRBJ2-3
CDR3: CASSEGLGADTQYF
DNA: TGTGCCAGCAGTGAGGGACTAGGCGCAGATACGCAGTATTTT

size: few
D: -
V: TRBV28
J: TRBJ2-5
CDR3: CASSLFKETQYF
DNA: TGTGCCAGCAGTTTATTCAAAGAGACCCAGTACTTC

size: few
D: TRBD2
V: TRBV28
J: TRBJ2-1
CDR3: CASSLCAGTSASNEQFF
DNA: TGTGCCAGCAGTTTATGCGCCGGGACTAGCGCCTCCAATGAGCAGTTCTTC